These T cell receptor beta chains were read from a single sample in a study of regulatory T cells in long-lasting Graves disease. TCRdb analysed the multiplex PCR reads with MiXCR anew, one entry per CDR3 protein. This sample has a few hundred thousand distinct CDR3 sequences, with 23% found just once. The specimen was peripheral blood mononuclear cells (PBMCs), collected when the disease was refractory, from a patient treated with antithyroid drugs. These receptors were collected from a woman between 40 and 55 years old with Graves disease. The CDR3 runs from the conserved cysteine through the conserved F or W. D genes are given only for firm matches. Clone sizes are given selectively: once, few, many, or a class where the clone is expanded.

V	size	length	D	J	CDR3	DNA
TRBV7-3	NA	13	NA	TRBJ2-7	CASSPRGRGEQYF	TGTGCCAGCAGTCCACGCGGACGGGGGGAGCAGTACTTC
TRBV6-1	few	15	TRBD2	TRBJ2-5	CASSRGGLGGETQYF	TGTGCCAGCAGCCGAGGGGGACTAGGAGGCGAGACCCAGTACTTC
TRBV12-3/TRBV12-4	NA	16	NA	TRBJ2-6	CASSLVRGIGANVLIF	TGTGCCAGCAGTTTGGTAAGGGGAATTGGGGCCAACGTCCTGATTTTC
TRBV27	NA	17	TRBD2	TRBJ2-2	CASSSTTSGSYTGELFF	TGTGCCAGCAGTTCAACGACTAGCGGGAGTTACACCGGGGAGCTGTTTTTT
TRBV3-1	many	13	NA	TRBJ1-1	CASSLEPNTEAFF	TGCGCCAGCAGCTTGGAACCCAACACTGAAGCTTTCTTT
TRBV28	NA	16	NA	TRBJ2-1	CASSPPGAPVDNEQFF	TGTGCCAGCAGCCCACCGGGAGCCCCTGTCGACAATGAGCAGTTCTTC
TRBV6-2/TRBV6-3	few	15	TRBD1	TRBJ2-3	CAIPHSGQGTDTQYF	TGTGCAATCCCCCATTCCGGACAGGGGACAGATACGCAGTATTTT
TRBV7-2	many	16	NA	TRBJ1-1	CASSKTDVPPNTEAFF	TGTGCCAGCAGTAAGACGGATGTTCCTCCGAACACTGAAGCTTTCTTT
TRBV12-3/TRBV12-4	many	17	NA	TRBJ2-4	CASSLSRRNIAKNIQYF	TGTGCCAGCAGTTTATCGCGCAGAAACATAGCCAAAAACATTCAGTACTTC
TRBV10-2	NA	14	TRBD2	TRBJ2-7	CASRSSGSLNEQYF	TGCGCCAGCCGATCTAGCGGGAGTTTAAACGAGCAGTACTTC
TRBV5-1	NA	14	NA	TRBJ2-7	CASSLYEGAYEQYF	TGCGCCAGCAGCTTGTATGAGGGAGCGTACGAGCAGTACTTC
TRBV18	many	11	NA	TRBJ2-5	CASSPEETQYF	TGTGCCAGCAGTCCTGAGGAGACCCAGTACTTC
TRBV2	once	13	TRBD1	TRBJ1-1	CASAGTGDTEAFF	TGTGCCAGCGCCGGGACAGGGGACACTGAAGCTTTCTTT
TRBV28	NA	12	NA	TRBJ2-3	CASRDIKDTQYF	TGTGCCAGCCGGGACATCAAAGATACGCAGTATTTT
TRBV20-1	NA	15	TRBD1	TRBJ1-1	CSARLAPRGTPEAFF	TGCAGTGCTAGATTGGCACCCAGGGGGACGCCAGAGGCTTTCTTT